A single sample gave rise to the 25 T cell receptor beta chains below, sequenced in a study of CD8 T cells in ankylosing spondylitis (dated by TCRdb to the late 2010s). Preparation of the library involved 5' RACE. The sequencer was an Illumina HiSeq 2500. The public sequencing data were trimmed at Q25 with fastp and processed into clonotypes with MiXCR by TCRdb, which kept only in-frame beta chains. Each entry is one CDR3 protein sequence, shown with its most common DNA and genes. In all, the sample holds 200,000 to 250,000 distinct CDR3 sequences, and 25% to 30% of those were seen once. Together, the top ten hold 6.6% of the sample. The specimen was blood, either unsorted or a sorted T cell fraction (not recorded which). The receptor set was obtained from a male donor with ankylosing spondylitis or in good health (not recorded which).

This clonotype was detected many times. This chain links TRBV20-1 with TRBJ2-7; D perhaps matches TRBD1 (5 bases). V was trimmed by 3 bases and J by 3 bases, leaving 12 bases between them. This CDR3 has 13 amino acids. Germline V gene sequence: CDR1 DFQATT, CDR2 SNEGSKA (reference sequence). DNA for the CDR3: TGCAGTGCTAGGGCTGGGCAGGGCTACGAGCAGTACTTC. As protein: CSARAGQGYEQYF.

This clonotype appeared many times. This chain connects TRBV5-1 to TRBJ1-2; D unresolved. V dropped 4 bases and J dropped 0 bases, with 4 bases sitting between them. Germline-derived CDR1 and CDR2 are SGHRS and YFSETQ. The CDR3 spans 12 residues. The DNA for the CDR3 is TGCGCCAGCAGCATAGCTAACTATGGCTACACCTTC. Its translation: CASSIANYGYTF.

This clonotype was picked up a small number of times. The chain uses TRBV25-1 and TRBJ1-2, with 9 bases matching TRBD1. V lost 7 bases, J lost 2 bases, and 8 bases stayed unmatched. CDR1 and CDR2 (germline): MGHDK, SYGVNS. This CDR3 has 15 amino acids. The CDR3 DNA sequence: TGTGCCAGCACACCTGGGGGGACAGGGAACTATGGCTACACCTTC. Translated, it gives CASTPGGTGNYGYTF.

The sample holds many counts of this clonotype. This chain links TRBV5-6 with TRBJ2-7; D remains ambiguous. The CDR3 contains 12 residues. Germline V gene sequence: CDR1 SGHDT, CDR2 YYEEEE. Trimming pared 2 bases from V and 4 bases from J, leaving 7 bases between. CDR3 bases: TGTGCCAGCAGCTTTTCCGGGTACGAGCAGTACTTC. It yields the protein CASSFSGYEQYF.

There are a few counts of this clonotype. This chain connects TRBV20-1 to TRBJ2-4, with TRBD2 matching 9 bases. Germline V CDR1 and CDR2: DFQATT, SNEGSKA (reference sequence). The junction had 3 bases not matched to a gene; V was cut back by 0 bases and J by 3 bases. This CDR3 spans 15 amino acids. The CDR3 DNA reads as TGCAGTGCTAGAGATGGCGGGAGGGGCAAAAACATTCAGTACTTC. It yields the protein CSARDGGRGKNIQYF.

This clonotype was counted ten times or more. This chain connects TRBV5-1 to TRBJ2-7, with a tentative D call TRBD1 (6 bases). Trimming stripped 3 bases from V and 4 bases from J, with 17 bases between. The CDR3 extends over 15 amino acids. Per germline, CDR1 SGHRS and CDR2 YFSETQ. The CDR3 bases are TGCGCCAGCAGCTCGGTCGGGCAGGGGCAGTACGAGCAGTACTTC. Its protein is CASSSVGQGQYEQYF.

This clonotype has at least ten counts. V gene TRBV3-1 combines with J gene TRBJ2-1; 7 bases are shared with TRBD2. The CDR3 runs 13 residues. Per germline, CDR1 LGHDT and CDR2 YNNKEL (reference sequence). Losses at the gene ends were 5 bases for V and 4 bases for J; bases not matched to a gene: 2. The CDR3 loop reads CASSSGLYNEQFF. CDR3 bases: TGTGCCAGCAGCTCGGGACTATACAATGAGCAGTTCTTC.

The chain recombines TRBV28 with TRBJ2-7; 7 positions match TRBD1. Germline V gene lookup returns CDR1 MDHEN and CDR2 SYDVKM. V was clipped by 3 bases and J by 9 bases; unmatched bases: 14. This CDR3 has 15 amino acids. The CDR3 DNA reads TGTGCCAGCAGTTTCGTCGGGACAGCGGAAGGGGCGCAGTACTTC. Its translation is CASSFVGTAEGAQYF.

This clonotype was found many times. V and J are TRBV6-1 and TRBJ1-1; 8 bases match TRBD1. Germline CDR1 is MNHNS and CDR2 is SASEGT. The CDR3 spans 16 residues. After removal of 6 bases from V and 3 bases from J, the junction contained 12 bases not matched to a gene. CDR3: CASSSPGTGLDTEAFF. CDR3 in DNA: TGTGCCAGCAGCAGTCCCGGGACAGGTTTGGACACTGAAGCTTTCTTT.

DNA for the CDR3: TGCAGTGCCCCAAAGGGGACTCTTGAGCAGTTCTTC. It yields the protein CSAPKGTLEQFF. The V gene is TRBV20-1, the J gene TRBJ2-1; tentatively, D is TRBD2 (6 bases). In germline, CDR1 is DFQATT, CDR2 SNEGSKA (reference sequence). The V and J ends lost 6 bases and 9 bases respectively, with 15 bases between them. The CDR3 extends over 12 amino acids.

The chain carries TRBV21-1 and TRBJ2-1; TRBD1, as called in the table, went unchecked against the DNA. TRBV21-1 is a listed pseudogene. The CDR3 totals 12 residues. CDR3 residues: CASSIPLNEQFF. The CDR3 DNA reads TGTGCCAGCAGCATCCCCCTGAATGAGCAGTTCTTC.

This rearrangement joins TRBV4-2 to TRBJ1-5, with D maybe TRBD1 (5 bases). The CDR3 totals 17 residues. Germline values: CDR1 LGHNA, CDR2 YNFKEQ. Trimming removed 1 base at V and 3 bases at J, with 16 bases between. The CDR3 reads CASSQVIGDGNNQPQHF. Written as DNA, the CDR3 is TGTGCCAGCAGCCAAGTCATTGGGGACGGAAACAATCAGCCCCAGCATTTT.

As DNA, the CDR3 is TGTGCCAGCAGGGACAGTATCAATGAGCAGTTCTTC. Encoded protein: CASRDSINEQFF. The chain recombines TRBV6-2 or TRBV6-3 with TRBJ2-1, with D possibly matching TRBD1 (6 bases). CDR1 is MNHEY, CDR2 SVGEGT, per germline. With 6 bases removed from V and 6 bases from J, the gap between germline ends came to 9 bases. The CDR3 sequence is 12 residues long.

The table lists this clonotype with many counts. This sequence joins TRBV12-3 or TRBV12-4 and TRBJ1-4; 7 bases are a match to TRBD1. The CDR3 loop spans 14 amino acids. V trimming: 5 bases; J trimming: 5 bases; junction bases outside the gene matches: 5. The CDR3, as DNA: TGTGCCAGCAGTCCATCCAGGGGGAATGAAAAACTGTTTTTT. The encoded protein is CASSPSRGNEKLFF.

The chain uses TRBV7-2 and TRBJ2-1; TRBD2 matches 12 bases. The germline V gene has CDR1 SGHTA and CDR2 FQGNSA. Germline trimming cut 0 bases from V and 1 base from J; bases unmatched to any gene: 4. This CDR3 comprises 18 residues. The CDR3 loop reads CASSLAASGGASYNEQFF. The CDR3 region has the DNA TGTGCCAGCAGCTTAGCGGCTAGCGGGGGGGCATCCTACAATGAGCAGTTCTTC.

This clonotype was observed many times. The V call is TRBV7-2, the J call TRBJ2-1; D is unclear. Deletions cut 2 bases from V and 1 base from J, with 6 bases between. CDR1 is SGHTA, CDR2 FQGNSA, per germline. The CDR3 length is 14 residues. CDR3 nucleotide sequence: TGTGCCAGCAGCTTATATGCATCCTACAATGAGCAGTTCTTC. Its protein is CASSLYASYNEQFF.

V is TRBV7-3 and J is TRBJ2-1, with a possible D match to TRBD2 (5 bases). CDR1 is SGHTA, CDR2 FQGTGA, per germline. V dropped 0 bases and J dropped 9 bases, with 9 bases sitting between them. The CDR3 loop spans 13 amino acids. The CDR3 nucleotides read TGTGCCAGCAGCTTAACCCGGGAACGTGAGCAGTTCTTC. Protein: CASSLTREREQFF. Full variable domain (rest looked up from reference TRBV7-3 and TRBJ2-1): GAGVSQTPSNKVTEKGKYVELRCDPISGHTALYWYRQSLGQGPEFLIYFQGTGAADDSGLPNDRFFAVRPEGSVSTLKIQRTERGDSAVYLCASSLTREREQFFGPGTRLTVL.

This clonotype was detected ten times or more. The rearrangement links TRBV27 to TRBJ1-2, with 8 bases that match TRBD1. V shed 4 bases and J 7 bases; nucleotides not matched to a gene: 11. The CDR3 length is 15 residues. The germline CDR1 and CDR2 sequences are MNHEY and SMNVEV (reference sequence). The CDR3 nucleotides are TGTGCCAGCAGTTATGCCGAACAGGGGGTTTCTGGCTACACCTTC. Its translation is CASSYAEQGVSGYTF.

The CDR3 is CASRDPVGRKGYGYTF. The DNA of the CDR3 is TGTGCCAGCAGGGACCCCGTGGGTCGTAAGGGCTATGGCTACACCTTC. The rearrangement links TRBV6-1 to TRBJ1-2; unclear D gene. The V gene lost 6 bases and the J gene lost 4 bases, with 21 bases spanning the gap. Germline loops: CDR1 MNHNS, CDR2 SASEGT. This CDR3 is 16 amino acids long.

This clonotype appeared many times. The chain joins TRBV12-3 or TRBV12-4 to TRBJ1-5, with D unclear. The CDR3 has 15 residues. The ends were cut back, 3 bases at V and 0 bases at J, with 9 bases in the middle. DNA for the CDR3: TGTGCCAGCAGTTTTAACCAGAATAGCAATCAGCCCCAGCATTTT. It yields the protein CASSFNQNSNQPQHF.

The CDR3 DNA reads TGCAGTGCTAGGGTATCTCTCAGGACTAGCGGGAGGGCCTGGAACAATGAGCAGTTCTTC. Protein: CSARVSLRTSGRAWNNEQFF. V is TRBV20-1 and J is TRBJ2-1, with 15 bases matching TRBD2. V was pared by 3 bases and J by 5 bases, with 17 bases of the junction left unmatched. The CDR3 loop spans 20 amino acids. Germline CDR1 reads DFQATT; CDR2 reads SNEGSKA (reference sequence).

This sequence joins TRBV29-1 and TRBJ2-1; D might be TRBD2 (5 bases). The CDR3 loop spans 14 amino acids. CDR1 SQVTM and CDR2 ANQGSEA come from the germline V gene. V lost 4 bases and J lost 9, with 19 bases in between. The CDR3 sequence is CSVGSGKVRVEQFF. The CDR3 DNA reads TGCAGCGTTGGTTCGGGGAAAGTGAGGGTTGAGCAGTTCTTC.

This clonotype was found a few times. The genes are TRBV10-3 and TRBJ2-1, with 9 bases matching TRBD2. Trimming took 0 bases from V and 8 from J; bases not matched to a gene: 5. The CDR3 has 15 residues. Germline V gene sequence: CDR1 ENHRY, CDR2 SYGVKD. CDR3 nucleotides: TGTGCCATCAGTGAGTCTGTAGCGGGAGCCCATGAGCAGTTCTTC. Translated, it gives CAISESVAGAHEQFF.

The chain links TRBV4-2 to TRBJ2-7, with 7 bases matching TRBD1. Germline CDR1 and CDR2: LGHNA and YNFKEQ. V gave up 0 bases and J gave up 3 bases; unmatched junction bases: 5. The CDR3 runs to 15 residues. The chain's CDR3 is CASSQDRQGVYEQYF. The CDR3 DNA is TGTGCCAGCAGCCAAGATAGGCAGGGGGTCTACGAGCAGTACTTC.

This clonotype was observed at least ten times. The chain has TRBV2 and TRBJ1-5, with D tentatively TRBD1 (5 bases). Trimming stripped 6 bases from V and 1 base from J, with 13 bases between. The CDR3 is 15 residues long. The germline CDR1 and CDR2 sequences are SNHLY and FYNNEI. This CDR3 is CASREGRASNQPQHF. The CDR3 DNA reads TGTGCCAGCAGGGAGGGCAGGGCGAGCAATCAGCCCCAGCATTTT.